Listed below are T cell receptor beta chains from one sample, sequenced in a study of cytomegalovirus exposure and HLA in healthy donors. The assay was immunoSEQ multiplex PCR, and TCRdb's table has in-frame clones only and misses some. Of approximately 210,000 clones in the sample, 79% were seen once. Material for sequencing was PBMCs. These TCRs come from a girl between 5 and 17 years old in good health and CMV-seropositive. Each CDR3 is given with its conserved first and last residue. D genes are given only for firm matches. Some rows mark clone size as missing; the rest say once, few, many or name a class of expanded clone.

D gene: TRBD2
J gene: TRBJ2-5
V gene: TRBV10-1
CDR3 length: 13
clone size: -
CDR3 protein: CASAGGLSETQYF
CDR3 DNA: TGCGCCAGCGCGGGGGGTCTTTCAGAGACCCAGTACTTC

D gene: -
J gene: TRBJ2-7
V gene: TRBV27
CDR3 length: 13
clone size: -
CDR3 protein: CASIISDIYEQYF
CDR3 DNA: TGTGCCAGCATTATTTCCGACATCTACGAGCAGTACTTC

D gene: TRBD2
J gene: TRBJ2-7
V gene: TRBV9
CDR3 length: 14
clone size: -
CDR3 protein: CASSETSANYEQYF
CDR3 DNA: TGTGCCAGCAGCGAGACTAGCGCTAACTACGAGCAGTACTTC

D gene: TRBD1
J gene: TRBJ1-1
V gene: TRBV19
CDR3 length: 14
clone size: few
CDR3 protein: CASSIEGTASKAFF
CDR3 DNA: TGTGCCAGTAGTATAGAGGGGACAGCTTCCAAAGCTTTCTTT

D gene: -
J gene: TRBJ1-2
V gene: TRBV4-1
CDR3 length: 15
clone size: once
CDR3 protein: CASSQDRLSDYGYTF
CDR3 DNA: TGCGCCAGCAGCCAAGACCGCTTATCAGATTATGGCTACACCTTC

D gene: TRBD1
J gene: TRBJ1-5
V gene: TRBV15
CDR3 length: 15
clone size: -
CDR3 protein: CATSRDRGNGQPQHF
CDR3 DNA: TGTGCCACCAGCAGGGACAGGGGAAACGGGCAGCCCCAGCATTTT

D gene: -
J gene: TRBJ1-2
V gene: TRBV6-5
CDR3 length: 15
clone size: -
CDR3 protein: CASSYSGTSNYGYTF
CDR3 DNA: TGTGCCAGCAGTTACTCAGGGACATCCAACTATGGCTACACCTTC

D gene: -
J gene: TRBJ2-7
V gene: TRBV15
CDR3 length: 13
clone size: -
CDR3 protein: CATSRDRGNEQYF
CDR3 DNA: TGTGCCACCAGCAGAGATCGAGGGAACGAGCAGTACTTC

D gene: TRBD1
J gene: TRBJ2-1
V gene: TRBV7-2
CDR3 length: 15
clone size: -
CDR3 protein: CASSQWTGHYNEQFF
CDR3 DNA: TGTGCCAGCAGCCAGTGGACAGGGCACTACAATGAGCAGTTCTTC

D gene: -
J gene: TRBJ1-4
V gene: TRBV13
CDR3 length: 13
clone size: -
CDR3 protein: CASSPEPGDKLFF
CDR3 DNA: TGTGCCAGCAGCCCTGAGCCAGGGGACAAACTGTTTTTT

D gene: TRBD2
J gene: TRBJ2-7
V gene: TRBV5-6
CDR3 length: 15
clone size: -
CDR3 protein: CASRGLAGGADEQYF
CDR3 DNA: TGTGCCAGCAGAGGACTAGCGGGGGGGGCGGACGAGCAGTACTTC

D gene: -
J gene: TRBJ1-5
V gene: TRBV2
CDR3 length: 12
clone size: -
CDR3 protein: CASSPQLQPQHF
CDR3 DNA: TGTGCCAGCAGTCCTCAGTTGCAGCCCCAGCATTTT

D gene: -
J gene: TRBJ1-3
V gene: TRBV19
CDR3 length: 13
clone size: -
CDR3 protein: CASSIVSPSTIYF
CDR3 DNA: TGTGCCAGTAGTATAGTGTCCCCCAGCACCATATATTTT

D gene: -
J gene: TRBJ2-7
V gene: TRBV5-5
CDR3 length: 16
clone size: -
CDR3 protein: CASSRGGVASVYEQYF
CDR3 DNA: TGTGCCAGCAGCAGGGGGGGCGTAGCATCGGTCTACGAGCAGTACTTC

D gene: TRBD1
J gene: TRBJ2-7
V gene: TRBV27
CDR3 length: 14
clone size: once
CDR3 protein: CASRPGGLTYEQYF
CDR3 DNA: TGTGCCAGCAGGCCAGGGGGCCTTACCTACGAGCAGTACTTC

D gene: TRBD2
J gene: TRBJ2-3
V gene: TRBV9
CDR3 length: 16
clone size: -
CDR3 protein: CASSAQTSGSTDTQYF
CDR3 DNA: TGTGCCAGCAGCGCCCAGACTAGCGGTTCCACAGATACGCAGTATTTT

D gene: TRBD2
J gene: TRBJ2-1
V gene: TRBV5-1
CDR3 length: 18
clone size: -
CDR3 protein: CASSLEGLGAGGPMEQFF
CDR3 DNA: TGCGCCAGCAGCTTGGAGGGGTTAGGAGCGGGGGGCCCAATGGAGCAGTTCTTC

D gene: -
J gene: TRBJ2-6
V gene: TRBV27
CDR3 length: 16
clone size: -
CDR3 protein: CASSLLSSSGANVLTF
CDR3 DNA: TGTGCCAGCAGTCTCCTATCCTCCTCTGGGGCCAACGTCCTGACTTTC

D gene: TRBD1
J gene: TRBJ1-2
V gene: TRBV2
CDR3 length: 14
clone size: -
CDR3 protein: CASRRQGANYGYTF
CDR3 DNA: TGTGCCAGCAGGCGACAGGGGGCTAACTATGGCTACACCTTC

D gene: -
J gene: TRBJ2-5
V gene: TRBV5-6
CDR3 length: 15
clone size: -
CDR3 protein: CASSVGGALGETQYF
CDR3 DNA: TGTGCCAGCAGCGTTGGAGGGGCTCTAGGAGAGACCCAGTACTTC

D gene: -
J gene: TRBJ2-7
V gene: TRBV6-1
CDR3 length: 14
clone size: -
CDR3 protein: CASRYRSLAYEQYF
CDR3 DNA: TGTGCCAGCAGATACAGGTCCCTAGCCTACGAGCAGTACTTC

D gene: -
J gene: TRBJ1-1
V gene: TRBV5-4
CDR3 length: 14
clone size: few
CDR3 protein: CASSIGGGDTEAFF
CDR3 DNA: TGTGCCAGCAGCATCGGAGGCGGGGACACTGAAGCTTTCTTT

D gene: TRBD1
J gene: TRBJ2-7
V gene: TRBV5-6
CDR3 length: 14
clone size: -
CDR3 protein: CASRDTGQLGEQYF
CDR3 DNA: TGTGCCAGCAGGGATACGGGACAGTTGGGGGAGCAGTACTTC

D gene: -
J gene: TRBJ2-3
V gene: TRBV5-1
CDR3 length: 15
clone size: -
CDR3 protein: CASSLLAGVTDTQYF
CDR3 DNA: TGCGCCAGCAGCTTGCTGGCAGGGGTCACAGATACGCAGTATTTT

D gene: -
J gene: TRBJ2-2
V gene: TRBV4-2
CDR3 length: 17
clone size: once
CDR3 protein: CASSPSFVGGHTGELFF
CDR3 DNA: TGTGCCAGCAGCCCGTCTTTTGTGGGGGGGCACACCGGGGAGCTGTTTTTT

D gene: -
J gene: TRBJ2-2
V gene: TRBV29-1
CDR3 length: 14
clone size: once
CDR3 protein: CSVVGQINTGELFF
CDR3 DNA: TGCAGCGTTGTAGGACAGATAAACACCGGGGAGCTGTTTTTT

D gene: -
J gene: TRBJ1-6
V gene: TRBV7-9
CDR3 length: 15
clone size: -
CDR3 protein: CASSLVGTTNSPLHF
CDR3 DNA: TGTGCCAGCAGCTTAGTGGGGACAACGAATTCACCCCTCCACTTT

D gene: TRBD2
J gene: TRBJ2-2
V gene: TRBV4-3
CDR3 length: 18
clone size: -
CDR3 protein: CASSRRVSGGMNTGELFF
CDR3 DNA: TGCGCCAGCAGCCGCCGGGTTAGCGGGGGGATGAACACCGGGGAGCTGTTTTTT

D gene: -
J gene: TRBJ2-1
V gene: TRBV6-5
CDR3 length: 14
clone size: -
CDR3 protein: CASRRRETHNEQFF
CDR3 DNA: TGTGCCAGCAGGAGGCGAGAGACCCACAATGAGCAGTTCTTC

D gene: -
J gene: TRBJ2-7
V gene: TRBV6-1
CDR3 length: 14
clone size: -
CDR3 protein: CASSSTRGSYEQYF
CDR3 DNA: TGTGCCAGCAGTTCTACAAGGGGTAGCTACGAGCAGTACTTC

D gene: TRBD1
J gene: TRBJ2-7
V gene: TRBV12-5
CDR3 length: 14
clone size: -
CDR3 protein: CASGGDRGLYEQYF
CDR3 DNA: TGTGCTAGTGGTGGAGACAGGGGCCTCTACGAGCAGTACTTC

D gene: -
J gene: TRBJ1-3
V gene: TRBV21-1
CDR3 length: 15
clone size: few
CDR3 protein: CASSKSRGSGNTIYF
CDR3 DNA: TGTGCCAGCAGCAAAAGTAGAGGATCTGGAAACACCATATATTTT

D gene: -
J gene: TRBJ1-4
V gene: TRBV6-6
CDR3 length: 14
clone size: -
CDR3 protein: CASSYPGGNEKLFF
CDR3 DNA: TGTGCCAGCAGTTACCCCGGAGGTAATGAAAAACTGTTTTTT

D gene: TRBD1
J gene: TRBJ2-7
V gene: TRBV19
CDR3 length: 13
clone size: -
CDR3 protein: CASSNAGGGEQYF
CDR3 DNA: TGTGCCAGTAGTAATGCAGGGGGCGGCGAGCAGTACTTC

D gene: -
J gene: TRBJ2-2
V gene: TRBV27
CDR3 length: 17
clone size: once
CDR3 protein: CASSLLGLGFDTGELFF
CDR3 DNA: TGTGCCAGCAGTTTATTGGGCTTGGGCTTTGACACCGGGGAGCTGTTTTTT

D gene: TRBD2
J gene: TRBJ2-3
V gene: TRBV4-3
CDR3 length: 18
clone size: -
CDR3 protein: CASSLHFMTSGGENTQYF
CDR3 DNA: TGCGCCAGCAGCCTACATTTCATGACTAGCGGGGGAGAAAATACGCAGTATTTT

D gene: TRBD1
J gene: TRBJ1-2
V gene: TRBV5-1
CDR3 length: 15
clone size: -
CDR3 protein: CASSLEEGAAYGYTF
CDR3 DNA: TGCGCCAGCAGCTTGGAGGAGGGGGCAGCCTATGGCTACACCTTC

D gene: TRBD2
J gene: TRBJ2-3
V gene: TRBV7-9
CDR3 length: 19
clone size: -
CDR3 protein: CASSRRWLAGGREADTQYF
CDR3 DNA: TGTGCCAGCAGTCGGAGGTGGCTAGCGGGGGGCCGGGAGGCAGATACGCAGTATTTT

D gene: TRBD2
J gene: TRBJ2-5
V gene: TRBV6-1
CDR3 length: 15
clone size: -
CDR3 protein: CASSESGGRAETQYF
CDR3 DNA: TGTGCCAGCAGTGAAAGTGGGGGGAGGGCAGAGACCCAGTACTTC

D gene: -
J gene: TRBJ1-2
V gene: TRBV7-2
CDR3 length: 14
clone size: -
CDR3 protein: CASSLYDKDYGYTF
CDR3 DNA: TGTGCCAGCAGCTTGTATGACAAAGACTATGGCTACACCTTC

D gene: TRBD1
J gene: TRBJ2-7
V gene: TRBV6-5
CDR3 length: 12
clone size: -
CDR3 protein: CASGQGMNEQYF
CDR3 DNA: TGTGCCAGTGGACAGGGGATGAACGAGCAGTACTTC

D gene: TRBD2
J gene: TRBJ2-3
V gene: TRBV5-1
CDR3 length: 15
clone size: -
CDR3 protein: CASSKLAGQTDTQYF
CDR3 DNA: TGCGCCAGCAGCAAACTAGCGGGGCAAACAGATACGCAGTATTTT

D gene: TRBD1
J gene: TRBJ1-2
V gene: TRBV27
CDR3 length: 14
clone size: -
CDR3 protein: CASSSGTENYGYTF
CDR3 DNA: TGTGCCAGCAGCTCCGGGACAGAGAACTATGGCTACACCTTC

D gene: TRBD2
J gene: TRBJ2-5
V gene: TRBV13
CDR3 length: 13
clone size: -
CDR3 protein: CASSLGGGETQYF
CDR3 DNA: TGTGCCAGCAGCTTAGGCGGGGGGGAGACCCAGTACTTC

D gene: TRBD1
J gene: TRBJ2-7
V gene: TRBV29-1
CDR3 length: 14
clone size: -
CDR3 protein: CSVHGQGGSYEQYF
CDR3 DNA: TGCAGCGTTCACGGACAGGGTGGCTCCTACGAGCAGTACTTC

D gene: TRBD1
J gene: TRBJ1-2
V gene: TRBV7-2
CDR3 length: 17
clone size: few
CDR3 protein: CASSLARYRDSFYGYTF
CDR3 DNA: TGTGCCAGCAGCTTAGCCCGGTATCGGGACAGTTTCTATGGCTACACCTTC

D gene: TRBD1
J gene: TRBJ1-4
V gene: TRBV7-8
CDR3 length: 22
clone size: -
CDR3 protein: CASSLIVFFRTGVNISNEKLFF
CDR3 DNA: TGTGCCAGCAGCTTAATAGTATTTTTTAGGACAGGGGTTAATATATCTAATGAAAAACTGTTTTTT

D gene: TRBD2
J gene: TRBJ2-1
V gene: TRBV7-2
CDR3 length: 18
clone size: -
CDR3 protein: CASSLDAGGLGSYNEQFF
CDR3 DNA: TGTGCCAGCAGCTTAGATGCGGGGGGGCTTGGCTCCTACAATGAGCAGTTCTTC